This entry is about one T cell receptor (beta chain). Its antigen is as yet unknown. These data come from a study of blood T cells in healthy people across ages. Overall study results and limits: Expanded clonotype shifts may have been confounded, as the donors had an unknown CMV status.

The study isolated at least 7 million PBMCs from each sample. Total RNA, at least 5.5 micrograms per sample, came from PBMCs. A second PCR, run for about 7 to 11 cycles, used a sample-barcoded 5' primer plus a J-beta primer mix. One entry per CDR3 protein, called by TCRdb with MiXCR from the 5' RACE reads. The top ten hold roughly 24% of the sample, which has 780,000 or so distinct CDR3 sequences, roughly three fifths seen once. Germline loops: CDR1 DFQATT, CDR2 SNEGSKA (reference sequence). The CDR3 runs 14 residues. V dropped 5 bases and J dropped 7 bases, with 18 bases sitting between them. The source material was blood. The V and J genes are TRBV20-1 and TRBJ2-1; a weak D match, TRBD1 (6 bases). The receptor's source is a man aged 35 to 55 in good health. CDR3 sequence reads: CSAPTGLVRNEQFF. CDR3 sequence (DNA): TGCAGTGCTCCTACAGGGTTGGTCAGGAATGAGCAGTTCTTC.